By sample fraction, the clone carrying this TCR beta chain is medium-sized (0.01 to 0.1%). For a library built for alpha chains, this beta chain is a stray read; little rests on its size. This entry comes from a study of spatial heterogeneity in lung cancer. TCRdb used MiXCR to reprocess the 5' RACE reads, holding one entry per CDR3 protein. Here the sample spans about 2,700 distinct CDR3 sequences, roughly 8.5% being singletons. The CDR3 is 13 residues long. The V gene's germline CDR1 is ENHRY and CDR2 SYGVKD. The V and J ends lost 8 bases and 6 bases respectively, with 17 bases between them. Time point of the sample: sample taken at primary tumor resection. Whole RNA from tumor, nontumor lung or frozen PBMC was sequenced unsorted.

The genes are TRBV10-3 and TRBJ2-7; the D gene could be TRBD1 or TRBD2 (5 bases each). The clonotype was recovered from a male donor with early-stage non-small cell lung cancer. The sample here was normal lung tissue next to the tumor, taken at surgery. The CDR3 loop is CAICPTLGGEQYF. For the CDR3, the DNA is TGTGCCATCTGCCCGACTCTTGGGGGCGAGCAGTACTTC.